Listed below are T cell receptor beta chains from one sample, sequenced in a study of T-cell reconstitution after alpha-beta-depleted transplantation in children. TCRdb reprocessed the PCR reads with MiXCR, giving one entry per CDR3 protein. The sample lists approximately 510,000 distinct CDR3 sequences; 15% to 20% were seen once. The material sequenced was PBMCs from the stem cell graft donor, taken from the stem cell graft. These receptors came from a human donor who donated a stem cell graft to a child with acute lymphoblastic leukemia. The CDR3 runs from the conserved cysteine through the conserved F or W. Each record gives: clone size, D gene, J gene, V gene, CDR3 protein, CDR3 DNA. D genes are given only for firm matches. Clone size is given for some rows only: seen once, a few or many times, or a class if the clone is expanded.

clone_size: NA; d_call: NA; j_call: TRBJ2-1; v_call: TRBV9; cdr3_aa: CASSVTYVDYNEQFF; cdr3_nt: TGTGCCAGCAGCGTTACCTATGTAGACTACAATGAGCAGTTCTTC
clone_size: NA; d_call: TRBD2; j_call: TRBJ2-1; v_call: TRBV5-6; cdr3_aa: CASSFGSRQGSLTGLAGGYNEQFF; cdr3_nt: TGTGCCAGCAGCTTCGGCTCCCGGCAGGGCTCCCTAACGGGACTAGCGGGAGGATACAATGAGCAGTTCTTC
clone_size: NA; d_call: TRBD2; j_call: TRBJ2-1; v_call: TRBV15; cdr3_aa: CATSTGTSGSYNEQFF; cdr3_nt: TGTGCCACCAGTACCGGGACTAGCGGCTCCTACAATGAGCAGTTCTTC
clone_size: few; d_call: NA; j_call: TRBJ2-3; v_call: TRBV5-1; cdr3_aa: CASSTPPGGEAGDYGPDTQYF; cdr3_nt: TGCGCCAGCAGCACACCTCCAGGGGGGGAGGCGGGAGACTACGGACCAGATACGCAGTATTTT
clone_size: NA; d_call: NA; j_call: TRBJ2-5; v_call: TRBV4-1; cdr3_aa: CASSLGPRQETQYF; cdr3_nt: TGCGCCAGCAGCCTTGGACCACGACAAGAGACCCAGTACTTC
clone_size: few; d_call: TRBD2; j_call: TRBJ2-3; v_call: TRBV12-5; cdr3_aa: CASSYRAREADTQYF; cdr3_nt: TGTGCTAGCTCGTACAGGGCGCGGGAGGCAGATACGCAGTATTTT
clone_size: NA; d_call: NA; j_call: TRBJ1-1; v_call: TRBV14; cdr3_aa: CASSPRTVWNTEAFF; cdr3_nt: TGTGCCAGCAGCCCGCGGACAGTTTGGAACACTGAAGCTTTCTTT
clone_size: NA; d_call: NA; j_call: TRBJ1-5; v_call: TRBV20-1; cdr3_aa: CSARDMAGPGTQHF; cdr3_nt: TGCAGTGCTAGAGATATGGCGGGGCCGGGGACCCAGCATTTT
clone_size: few; d_call: TRBD1; j_call: TRBJ2-4; v_call: TRBV12-3/TRBV12-4; cdr3_aa: CASSHVRTGEDIQYF; cdr3_nt: TGTGCCAGCAGTCACGTTAGGACAGGGGAGGACATTCAGTACTTC
clone_size: NA; d_call: NA; j_call: TRBJ2-7; v_call: TRBV12-3/TRBV12-4; cdr3_aa: CASSFGSTEQYF; cdr3_nt: TGTGCCAGCAGTTTCGGGAGCACCGAGCAGTACTTC
clone_size: few; d_call: NA; j_call: TRBJ2-3; v_call: TRBV5-1; cdr3_aa: CASSFILRDTDTQYF; cdr3_nt: TGCGCCAGCAGCTTCATCTTGCGGGACACAGATACGCAGTATTTT
clone_size: NA; d_call: TRBD2; j_call: TRBJ2-1; v_call: TRBV12-3/TRBV12-4; cdr3_aa: CASSLSLAGAPNEQFF; cdr3_nt: TGTGCCAGCAGTTTATCACTAGCGGGAGCCCCCAATGAGCAGTTCTTC
clone_size: few; d_call: TRBD1; j_call: TRBJ2-3; v_call: TRBV7-3; cdr3_aa: CASSFRDRDEDTQYF; cdr3_nt: TGTGCCAGCAGCTTCAGGGACAGGGATGAAGATACGCAGTATTTT
clone_size: NA; d_call: NA; j_call: TRBJ1-2; v_call: TRBV6-5; cdr3_aa: CASSYLAGGGEHYGYTF; cdr3_nt: TGTGCCAGCAGTTACTTGGCCGGGGGAGGGGAACACTATGGCTACACCTTC
clone_size: NA; d_call: NA; j_call: TRBJ2-7; v_call: TRBV5-1; cdr3_aa: CASSLKGETEQYF; cdr3_nt: TGCGCCAGCAGCTTGAAGGGGGAGACGGAGCAGTACTTC
clone_size: few; d_call: NA; j_call: TRBJ2-2; v_call: TRBV5-1; cdr3_aa: CASSARGDGTGELFF; cdr3_nt: TGCGCCAGCAGCGCCAGGGGGGACGGTACCGGGGAGCTGTTTTTT
clone_size: NA; d_call: NA; j_call: TRBJ2-2; v_call: TRBV5-1; cdr3_aa: CASSPNAGITGELFF; cdr3_nt: TGCGCCAGCAGCCCTAATGCGGGGATCACCGGGGAGCTGTTTTTT
clone_size: few; d_call: TRBD1; j_call: TRBJ1-2; v_call: TRBV29-1; cdr3_aa: CSASQGDYGYTF; cdr3_nt: TGCAGCGCTTCACAGGGGGACTATGGCTACACCTTC
clone_size: few; d_call: NA; j_call: TRBJ2-7; v_call: TRBV11-2; cdr3_aa: CASSLDQGNLKQYF; cdr3_nt: TGTGCCAGCAGCTTAGATCAGGGGAACCTCAAGCAGTACTTC
clone_size: NA; d_call: TRBD2; j_call: TRBJ2-5; v_call: TRBV13; cdr3_aa: CASSPLGTSGSEETQYF; cdr3_nt: TGTGCCAGCAGCCCCCTGGGGACTAGCGGGAGCGAGGAGACCCAGTACTTC
clone_size: many; d_call: NA; j_call: TRBJ2-7; v_call: TRBV29-1; cdr3_aa: CSVEDSSYEQYF; cdr3_nt: TGCAGCGTTGAAGACAGTTCCTACGAGCAGTACTTC
clone_size: few; d_call: TRBD2; j_call: TRBJ2-3; v_call: TRBV7-2; cdr3_aa: CASSIGLAGTDTQYF; cdr3_nt: TGTGCCAGCAGCATCGGACTAGCGGGAACAGATACGCAGTATTTT
clone_size: NA; d_call: NA; j_call: TRBJ2-1; v_call: TRBV24-1; cdr3_aa: CATSDSRQSYNEQFF; cdr3_nt: TGTGCCACCAGTGATTCCAGACAGTCCTACAATGAGCAGTTCTTC
clone_size: NA; d_call: NA; j_call: TRBJ2-4; v_call: TRBV7-9; cdr3_aa: CASSFRDVRGIQYF; cdr3_nt: TGTGCCAGCAGCTTCCGGGACGTGCGTGGCATTCAGTACTTC
clone_size: NA; d_call: NA; j_call: TRBJ2-2; v_call: TRBV5-1; cdr3_aa: CASSAGRGTVDTGELFF; cdr3_nt: TGCGCCAGCAGCGCCGGAAGAGGGACTGTGGACACCGGGGAGCTGTTTTTT
clone_size: NA; d_call: TRBD1; j_call: TRBJ2-7; v_call: TRBV6-5; cdr3_aa: CASSSFRDSLYEQYF; cdr3_nt: TGTGCCAGCAGTTCCTTCCGGGACAGCCTCTACGAGCAGTACTTC
clone_size: NA; d_call: TRBD1; j_call: TRBJ2-7; v_call: TRBV18; cdr3_aa: CASSSRQGPPSYEQYF; cdr3_nt: TGTGCCAGCTCCTCCAGACAGGGGCCGCCATCCTACGAGCAGTACTTC
clone_size: NA; d_call: TRBD1; j_call: TRBJ1-5; v_call: TRBV27; cdr3_aa: CASSYTGVDQPQHF; cdr3_nt: TGTGCCAGCAGTTATACAGGGGTGGATCAGCCCCAGCATTTT
clone_size: NA; d_call: NA; j_call: TRBJ2-3; v_call: TRBV18; cdr3_aa: CASSPHPDTQYF; cdr3_nt: TGTGCCAGCTCACCACACCCCGATACGCAGTATTTT